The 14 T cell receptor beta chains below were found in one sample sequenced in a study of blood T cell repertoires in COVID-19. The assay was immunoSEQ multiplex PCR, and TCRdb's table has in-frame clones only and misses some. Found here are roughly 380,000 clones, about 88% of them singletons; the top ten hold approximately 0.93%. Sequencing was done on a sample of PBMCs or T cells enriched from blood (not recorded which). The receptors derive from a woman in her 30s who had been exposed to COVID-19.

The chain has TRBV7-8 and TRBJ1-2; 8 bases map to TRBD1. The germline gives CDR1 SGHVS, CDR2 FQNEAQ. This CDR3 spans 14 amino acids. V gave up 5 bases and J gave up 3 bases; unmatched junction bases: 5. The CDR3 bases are TGTGCCAGCAGCGTTGGACAGGGCGACTATGGCTACACCTTC. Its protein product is CASSVGQGDYGYTF. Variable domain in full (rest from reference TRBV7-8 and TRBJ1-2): GAGVSQSPRYKVAKRGQDVALRCDPISGHVSLFWYQQALGQGPEFLTYFQNEAQLDKSGLPSDRFFAERPEGSVSTLKIQRTQQEDSAVYLCASSVGQGDYGYTFGSGTRLTVV.

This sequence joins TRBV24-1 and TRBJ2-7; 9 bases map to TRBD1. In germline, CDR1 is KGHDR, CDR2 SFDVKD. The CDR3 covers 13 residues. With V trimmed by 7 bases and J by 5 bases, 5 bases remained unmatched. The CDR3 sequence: CATRVTGGDEQYF. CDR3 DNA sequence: TGTGCCACCAGAGTTACAGGGGGCGACGAGCAGTACTTC.

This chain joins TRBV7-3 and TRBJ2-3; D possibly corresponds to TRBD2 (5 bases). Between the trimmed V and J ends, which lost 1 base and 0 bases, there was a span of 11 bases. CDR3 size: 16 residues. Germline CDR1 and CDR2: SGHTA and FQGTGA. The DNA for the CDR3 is TGTGCCAGCAGCTTAAATCCGGAGGCAAGCACAGATACGCAGTATTTT. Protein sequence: CASSLNPEASTDTQYF.

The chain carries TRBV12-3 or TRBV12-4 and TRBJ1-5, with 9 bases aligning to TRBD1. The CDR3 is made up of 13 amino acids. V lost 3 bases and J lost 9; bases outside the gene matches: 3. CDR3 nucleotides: TGTGCCAGCAGTTTTGACAGGGGGTGGCCCCAGCATTTT. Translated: CASSFDRGWPQHF.

The CDR3 reads CASSVSRNTEAFF. In DNA form, the CDR3 reads TGTGCCAGCAGTGTATCGAGAAACACTGAAGCTTTCTTT. This sequence joins TRBV6-4 and TRBJ1-1; D ambiguous. Germline assignment: CDR1 MRHNA and CDR2 SNTAGT. The V and J ends lost 4 bases and 2 bases respectively, with 8 bases between them. The CDR3 is made up of 13 amino acids.

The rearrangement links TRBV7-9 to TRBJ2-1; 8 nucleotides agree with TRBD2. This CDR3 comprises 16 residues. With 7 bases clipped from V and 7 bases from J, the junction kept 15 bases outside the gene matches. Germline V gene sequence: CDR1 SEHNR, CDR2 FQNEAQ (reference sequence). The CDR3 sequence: CASNQVTGGLYNEQFF. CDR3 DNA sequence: TGTGCCAGCAACCAAGTTACGGGAGGGCTGTATAATGAGCAGTTCTTC.

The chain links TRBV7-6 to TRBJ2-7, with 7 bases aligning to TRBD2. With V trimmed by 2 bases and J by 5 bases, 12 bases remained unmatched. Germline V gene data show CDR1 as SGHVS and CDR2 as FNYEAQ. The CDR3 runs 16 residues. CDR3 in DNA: TGTGCCAGCAGCTTACGGGGCGGGAGAGGTTTCGACGAGCAGTACTTC. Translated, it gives CASSLRGGRGFDEQYF.

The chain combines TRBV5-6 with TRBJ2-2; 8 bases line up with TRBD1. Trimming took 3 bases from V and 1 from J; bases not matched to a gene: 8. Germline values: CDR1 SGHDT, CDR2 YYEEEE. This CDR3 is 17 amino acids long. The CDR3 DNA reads TGTGCCAGCAGCTCGCTTGGGACAGGAATGAACACCGGGGAGCTGTTTTTT. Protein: CASSSLGTGMNTGELFF.

This chain's CDR3 is CASSLGGKETQYF. The CDR3 DNA sequence: TGTGCCAGCTCGCTTGGGGGGAAAGAGACCCAGTACTTC. The V call is TRBV18, the J call TRBJ2-5, with D maybe TRBD2 (6 bases). Germline V gene data show CDR1 as KGHSH and CDR2 as LQKENI. CDR3 length equals 13 residues. V shed 6 bases and J shed 3 bases, with 11 bases lying between them.

The CDR3 nucleotides are TGTGCCAGTAGTAGCTGGGGCCGCAACTCCTACGAGCAGTACTTC. Encoded protein: CASSSWGRNSYEQYF. The V gene is TRBV19, the J gene TRBJ2-7; D may be TRBD1 (5 bases). The V end was cut by 4 bases, the J end by 0 bases, with 13 bases between. Germline-derived CDR1 and CDR2 are LNHDA and SQIVND (reference sequence). CDR3 length equals 15 residues.

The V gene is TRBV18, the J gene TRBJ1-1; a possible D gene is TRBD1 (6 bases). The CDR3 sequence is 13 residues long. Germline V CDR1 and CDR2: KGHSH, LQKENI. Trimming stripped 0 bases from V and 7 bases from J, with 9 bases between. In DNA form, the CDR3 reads TGTGCCAGCTCACCACCGGAACAGGGTGAAGCTTTCTTT. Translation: CASSPPEQGEAFF.

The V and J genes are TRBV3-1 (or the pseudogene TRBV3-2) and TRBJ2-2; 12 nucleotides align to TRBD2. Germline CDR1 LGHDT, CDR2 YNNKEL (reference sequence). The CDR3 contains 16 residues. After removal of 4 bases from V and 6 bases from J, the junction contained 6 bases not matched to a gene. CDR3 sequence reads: CASSPGTSGRAGELFF. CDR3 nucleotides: TGTGCCAGCAGCCCGGGGACTAGCGGGCGGGCCGGGGAGCTGTTTTTT.

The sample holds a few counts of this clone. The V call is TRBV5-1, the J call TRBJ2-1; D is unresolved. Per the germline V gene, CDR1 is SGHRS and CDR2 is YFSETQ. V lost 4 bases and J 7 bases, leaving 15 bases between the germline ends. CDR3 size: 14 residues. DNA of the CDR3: TGCGCCAGCAGCCCGAGCATCGACAAGAATGAGCAGTTCTTC. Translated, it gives CASSPSIDKNEQFF.

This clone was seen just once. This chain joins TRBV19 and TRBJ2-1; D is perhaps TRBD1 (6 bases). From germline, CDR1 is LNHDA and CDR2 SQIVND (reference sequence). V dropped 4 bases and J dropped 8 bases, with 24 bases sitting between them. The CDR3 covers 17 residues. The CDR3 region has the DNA TGTGCCAGTAGTACCATGACCGGGACATTCCCTGGGGATGAGCAGTTCTTC. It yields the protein CASSTMTGTFPGDEQFF.